This T cell receptor beta chain was observed in a study of control samples from healthy donors and cancer patients. Repertoires were generated with immunoSEQ multiplex PCR, while TCRdb's copy carries only in-frame clones and drops some. The sample shows 35,000 to 50,000 clones, around 87% of them seen only once. This clone came up a few times. The germline V and J ends were trimmed by 2 bases and 4 bases, with 8 bases remaining between them. This CDR3 has 12 amino acids. CDR1 and CDR2 (germline): SQVTM, ANQGSEA. The clonotype comes from a woman aged 60-75 years with lung cancer. The J gene is TRBJ2-5, the V gene TRBV29-1; D uncertain. The sample consisted of PBMCs. The CDR3: CSVERPGETQYF. Written as DNA, the CDR3 is TGCAGCGTTGAAAGGCCCGGAGAGACCCAGTACTTC.